This paragraph reports one T cell receptor (beta chain). Its antigen is as yet unknown. The CDR3 covers 13 residues. V was clipped by 5 bases and J by 11 bases, with 13 bases between them. Germline-derived CDR1 and CDR2 are LNHDA and SQIVND (reference sequence). This entry comes from a study of PD-L1 blockade in urothelial cancer. Turning to the study itself: Analysis of blood occurred 3 weeks (second dose) and 6 weeks after treatment start. T cell content in blood samples showed a median of 141,255. Overall study findings and caveats: Greater 3-week expansion of tumor-associated blood clones was recorded for durable-benefit patients.

TCRdb keeps only in-frame clones here, not all; method: immunoSEQ multiplex PCR. The table includes more than 40,000 clones, around 86% detected once. This receptor was identified in a man in his sixties with urothelial cancer. Sequencing used PBMCs, obtained around atezolizumab (anti-PD-L1) treatment. The chain uses TRBV19 and TRBJ2-6; D is unclear. Here the CDR3 reads CASSVLVSHVLTF. The CDR3 coding sequence is TGTGCCAGTAGTGTACTTGTAAGTCACGTCCTGACTTTC. Full variable domain (outside the CDR3, taken from reference TRBV19 and TRBJ2-6): DGGITQSPKYLFRKEGQNVTLSCEQNLNHDAMYWYRQDPGQGLRLIYYSQIVNDFQKGDIAEGYSVSREKKESFPLTVTSAQKNPTAFYLCASSVLVSHVLTFGAGSRLTVL.